Included here is one T cell receptor beta chain sequence, with context. The antigen is undetermined. This entry is derived from a study of T cell responses to AZD1222 COVID-19 vaccine. General observations from the study: Reports say nearly half of spike-specific TCRs go after unmutated variant regions. Just six AZD1222 recipients were seropositive at baseline. Spike-wide coverage was observed for vaccine-associated CD4 TCRs, with dominant responses at 160-218 and 743-854.

Germline lookup yields CDR1 SGHAT and CDR2 FQNNGV. The CDR3 loop spans 14 amino acids. V shed 5 bases and J shed 4 bases, with 14 bases lying between them. Clones were read by immunoSEQ multiplex PCR, and TCRdb kept only the in-frame ones, dropping some. Seen here are over 120,000 clones, roughly 89% observed once, and the top ten hold about 4.8%. The receptor was isolated from an adult in good health. The chain links TRBV11-2 to TRBJ1-2, with no clear D. Sequencing used peripheral blood, obtained on day 0 of AZD1222 vaccination. CDR3 DNA: TGTGCCAGCAGCCCCCCGGGTATGGGCTATGGCTACACCTTC. It yields the protein CASSPPGMGYGYTF. The entire variable domain, with the rest obtained from reference TRBV11-2 and TRBJ1-2, is as follows: EAGVAQSPRYKIIEKRQSVAFWCNPISGHATLYWYQQILGQGPKLLIQFQNNGVVDDSQLPKDRFSAERLKGVDSTLKIQPAKLEDSAVYLCASSPPGMGYGYTFGSGTRLTVV.